This T cell receptor (beta chain) stems from a study of cytomegalovirus exposure and HLA in healthy donors. Study outcomes and limitations: In vitro testing confirmed a few CMV-associated chains as specific for CMV antigens. Reported performance of the classifier showed diagnosis of cytomegalovirus status with high specificity and sensitivity.

As for this clone: Its antigen is currently unknown.

TCRdb's table, derived via immunoSEQ multiplex PCR, lists solely in-frame clones and lacks some. The sample yields around 90,000 clones, almost 85% seen once. The receptor was isolated from a woman younger than 35 in good health and CMV-seropositive. The sample was PBMCs.

This chain's CDR3 is CAWSRDWTRYTF. Written as DNA, the CDR3 is TGTGCCTGGAGCCGGGACTGGACTAGGTACACCTTC. The chain links TRBV30 to TRBJ1-2; weak D call: TRBD1 (5 bases). Germline CDR1 is GTSNPN and CDR2 is SVGIG (reference sequence). The CDR3 totals 12 residues. The ends were cut back, 3 bases at V and 11 bases at J, with 16 bases in the middle.